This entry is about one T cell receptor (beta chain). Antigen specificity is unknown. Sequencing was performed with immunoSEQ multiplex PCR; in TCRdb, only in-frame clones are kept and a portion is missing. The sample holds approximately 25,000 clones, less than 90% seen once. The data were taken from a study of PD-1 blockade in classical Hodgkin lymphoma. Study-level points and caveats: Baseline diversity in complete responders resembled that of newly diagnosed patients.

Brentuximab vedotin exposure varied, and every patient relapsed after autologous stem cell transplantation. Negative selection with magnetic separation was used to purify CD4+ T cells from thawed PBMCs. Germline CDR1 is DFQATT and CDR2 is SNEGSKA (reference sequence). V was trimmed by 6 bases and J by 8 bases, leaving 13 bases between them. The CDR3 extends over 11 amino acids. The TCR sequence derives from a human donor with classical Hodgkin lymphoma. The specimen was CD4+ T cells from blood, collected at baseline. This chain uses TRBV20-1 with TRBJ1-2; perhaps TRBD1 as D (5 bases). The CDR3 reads CSAPGPDGYTF. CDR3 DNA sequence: TGCAGTGCCCCGGGACCGGACGGCTACACCTTC.